This T cell receptor beta chain was captured by sequencing in a study of blood T cell repertoires in COVID-19. The ends lost 2 bases at V and 0 bases at J; junction bases unmatched: 3. The CDR3 extends over 16 amino acids. Germline values: CDR1 LNHNV, CDR2 YYDKDF (reference sequence). TCRdb's table, derived via immunoSEQ multiplex PCR, lists solely in-frame clones and lacks some. The sample lists approximately 130,000 clones; around 90% were seen once. V gene TRBV15 combines with J gene TRBJ2-1; 8 nucleotides align to TRBD1. The sequenced material came from peripheral blood. This receptor was identified in a human donor in a cohort sampled during active COVID-19. The CDR3 region is CATSRTGTGSYNEQFF. The CDR3 DNA reads TGTGCCACCAGCAGAACAGGGACAGGCTCCTACAATGAGCAGTTCTTC.